This T cell receptor (beta chain) was captured by sequencing in a study of blood T cell repertoires in COVID-19. Only in-frame clones appear in the TCRdb table, and some are missing; sequencing was by immunoSEQ multiplex PCR. The data contain 130,000 to 150,000 clones, around 80% of them singletons. Per the germline V gene, CDR1 is MNHEY and CDR2 is SVGAGI. Trimming took off 6 bases at V and 2 bases at J, with 11 bases between the two ends. CDR3 length: 13 amino acids. The specimen was peripheral blood. This TCR came from a human donor with acute or convalescent COVID-19. The donor label of this sample is uncertain. This chain links TRBV6-5 with TRBJ2-7; D possibly corresponds to TRBD1 (5 bases). CDR3 loop: CASSQGSPYEQYF. CDR3 nucleotides: TGTGCCAGCAGCCAGGGATCCCCCTACGAGCAGTACTTC.